Presented here are 32 T cell receptor beta chains from one specimen sequenced in a study of response to subunit inactivated influenza vaccine. Via MiXCR, TCRdb re-called the RT-PCR reads, giving one row per CDR3 protein. Here the sample spans around 190,000 distinct CDR3 sequences, around a tenth being singletons. The sample consisted of non-naive T cells sorted from PBMCs, taken on the day of vaccination. The receptors originated from a man in his fifties who received an inactivated influenza vaccine.

The table lists this clonotype with a few counts. J is TRBJ1-1 and V is TRBV5-5, with D tentatively TRBD1 (5 bases). The germline V gene has CDR1 SGHKS and CDR2 YYEKEE (reference sequence). This CDR3 spans 15 amino acids. V was pared by 0 bases and J by 3 bases, with 12 bases between. CDR3 sequence reads: CASSLDWGKDTEAFF. In DNA, the CDR3 is TGTGCCAGCAGCTTGGATTGGGGGAAGGACACTGAAGCTTTCTTT.

This clonotype was seen repeatedly, ten times or more. The rearrangement links TRBV19 to TRBJ2-2, with D possibly matching TRBD1 (6 bases). Germline loops: CDR1 LNHDA, CDR2 SQIVND (reference sequence). The germline V and J ends were trimmed by 0 bases and 1 base, with 12 bases remaining between them. The CDR3 spans 17 residues. The CDR3 reads CASSIDAQGLNTGELFF. The CDR3 nucleotides are TGTGCCAGTAGTATAGATGCTCAGGGGCTGAACACCGGGGAGCTGTTTTTT.

In this sample, this clonotype turned up a few times. The V and J genes are TRBV27 and TRBJ1-1; D is perhaps TRBD1 (5 bases). Germline assignment: CDR1 MNHEY and CDR2 SMNVEV (reference sequence). Deletions cut 3 bases from V and 0 bases from J, with 11 bases between. The length of the CDR3 is 15 residues. The chain's CDR3 is CASSLRVGVNTEAFF. CDR3 in DNA: TGTGCCAGCAGTTTGCGGGTAGGGGTGAACACTGAAGCTTTCTTT.

This clonotype was observed a handful of times. For the CDR3, the DNA is TGTGCCAGCAGTTTATACGGACTAGCGGGAGTAGGGCAGTACTTC. Translating it yields CASSLYGLAGVGQYF. The chain employs TRBV28 and TRBJ2-7; 13 nucleotides line up with TRBD2. Germline trimming cut 1 base from V and 9 bases from J; bases unmatched to any gene: 6. The length of the CDR3 is 15 residues. Looked up from germline, CDR1 is MDHEN and CDR2 is SYDVKM.

There are many counts of this clonotype. One junction end does not reproduce the germline sequence, and a read error may be involved. This chain links TRBV20-1 with TRBJ2-7; 9 positions agree with TRBD2. The CDR3 has 13 amino acids. Germline CDR1 is DFQATT and CDR2 is SNEGSKA (reference sequence). The CDR3 region is CSASRPGLATPHF. DNA of the CDR3: TGCAGTGCCTCCAGACCGGGACTAGCTACTCCACACTTC.

This clonotype showed up many times. In nucleotides, the CDR3 is TGTGCCAGCAGATCGACACCGTCCTACGAGCAGTACTTC. It yields the protein CASRSTPSYEQYF. This sequence joins TRBV7-9 and TRBJ2-7; D ambiguous. The CDR3 length is 13 residues. The germline V gene encodes CDR1 SEHNR and CDR2 FQNEAQ (reference sequence). V was cut by 6 bases and J by 1 base, with 10 bases left in between.

This clonotype was seen many times. The V call is TRBV5-1, the J call TRBJ2-1, with D unresolved. V lost 1 base and J 2 bases, leaving 10 bases between the germline ends. Germline CDR1 SGHRS, CDR2 YFSETQ. This CDR3 region has 15 residues. CDR3 amino acids: CASSLMLGTYNEQFF. The CDR3 nucleotides are TGCGCCAGCAGCTTGATGCTGGGTACCTACAATGAGCAGTTCTTC.

V gene TRBV27 combines with J gene TRBJ1-2; TRBD1 agrees at 9 bases. The CDR3 is made up of 15 amino acids. Germline trimming cut 4 bases from V and 4 bases from J; bases unmatched to any gene: 7. CDR1 is MNHEY and CDR2 is SMNVEV in the germline V gene (reference sequence). This CDR3 is CASSSRTGASYGYTF. CDR3 coding DNA: TGTGCCAGCAGTTCACGGACAGGGGCCTCCTATGGCTACACCTTC.

V is TRBV18 and J is TRBJ2-2, with D possibly TRBD1 on 6 matching bases. Germline lookup yields CDR1 KGHSH and CDR2 LQKENI. V shed 0 bases and J shed 1 base, with 6 bases lying between them. The CDR3 is 15 residues long. The CDR3 sequence is CASSPPGQNTGELFF. The CDR3 DNA reads TGTGCCAGCTCACCACCGGGACAGAACACCGGGGAGCTGTTTTTT. Using reference TRBV18 and TRBJ2-2 for the parts outside the CDR3, the full variable domain is NAGVMQNPRHLVRRRGQEARLRCSPMKGHSHVYWYRQLPEEGLKFMVYLQKENIIDESGMPKERFSAEFPKEGPSILRIQQVVRGDSAAYFCASSPPGQNTGELFFGEGSRLTVL.

In its sample, this clonotype was seen a few times. The rearrangement joins TRBV5-5 to TRBJ2-5; 8 bases fit TRBD2. Germline CDR1 and CDR2: SGHKS and YYEKEE (reference sequence). CDR3 length: 15 residues. The trim removed 4 bases at V and 5 bases at J, leaving 10 bases unmatched. CDR3 loop: CASSPSSGWSETQYF. CDR3 nucleotides: TGTGCCAGCAGCCCCTCTAGCGGGTGGTCGGAGACCCAGTACTTC.

This clonotype was detected only a few times. The CDR3 region has the DNA TGTGCCAGCAGTGGATACCGGACAGGGGCGGGCAATCAGCCCCAGCATTTT. It is translated as CASSGYRTGAGNQPQHF. The chain joins TRBV6-1 to TRBJ1-5; TRBD1 matches at 9 bases. This CDR3 is built from 17 residues. V dropped 4 bases and J dropped 2; count of bases not matched to a gene: 9. In germline, CDR1 is MNHNS, CDR2 SASEGT.

This clonotype was seen ten or more times. The CDR3 DNA is TGCGCCAGCAGCTTCGGTATTGCCTCCTACGAGCAGTACTTC. Its translation: CASSFGIASYEQYF. This chain joins TRBV5-1 and TRBJ2-7; D is unclear. Between the trimmed V and J ends, which lost 2 bases and 0 bases, there was a span of 9 bases. Germline CDR1 reads SGHRS; CDR2 reads YFSETQ. CDR3 length: 14 residues.

This clonotype has more than one count but fewer than ten. V gene TRBV7-8 combines with J gene TRBJ2-7; TRBD1 or TRBD2 may be the D gene (5 bases each). CDR3 length: 15 residues. Trimming removed 1 base from V and 7 bases from J, with 17 bases in between. Per germline, CDR1 SGHVS and CDR2 FQNEAQ. CDR3 in DNA: TGTGCCAGCAGCTTAGGTCTGGGACGAAACGTAGAGCAGTACTTC. Translated, it gives CASSLGLGRNVEQYF.

The chain carries TRBV18 and TRBJ1-5; D is unresolved. V was cut by 2 bases and J by 0 bases, with 11 bases left in between. CDR1 is KGHSH and CDR2 is LQKENI in the germline V gene. CDR3 length equals 16 residues. The CDR3 DNA follows: TGTGCCAGCTCACCATTTCCAGCCAGTAGCAATCAGCCCCAGCATTTT. Residues: CASSPFPASSNQPQHF.

This clonotype came up many times. The V and J genes are TRBV10-3 and TRBJ1-5; maybe TRBD1 (5 bases). The CDR3 sequence is 14 residues long. V lost 0 bases and J 5 bases, leaving 8 bases between the germline ends. Germline assignment: CDR1 ENHRY and CDR2 SYGVKD. The CDR3 nucleotides are TGTGCCATCAGTGAGTCAGGGGAAGATCAGCCCCAGCATTTT. Amino acid sequence: CAISESGEDQPQHF.

This clonotype was observed at least ten times. The V call is TRBV12-3 or TRBV12-4, the J call TRBJ2-4, with 7 positions matching TRBD2. The J segment lost 3 bases and the V segment lost 4 bases, leaving 3 bases of the junction unmatched. The length of the CDR3 is 14 residues. DNA for the CDR3: TGTGCCAGCAGTTCCGGGACTATCAAAAACATTCAGTACTTC. Translating it yields CASSSGTIKNIQYF.

This clonotype was observed many times. The chain is built from TRBV7-8 and TRBJ2-4; 9 positions agree with TRBD2. With V trimmed by 1 base and J by 7 bases, 8 bases remained unmatched. CDR3 size: 16 residues. The germline V gene has CDR1 SGHVS and CDR2 FQNEAQ. The CDR3 DNA is TGTGCCAGCAGCTTAGATAGACTAGCGGCCTCTAACATTCAGTACTTC. It codes for CASSLDRLAASNIQYF. Based on the CDR3 plus reference TRBV7-8 and TRBJ2-4, the full variable domain is GAGVSQSPRYKVAKRGQDVALRCDPISGHVSLFWYQQALGQGPEFLTYFQNEAQLDKSGLPSDRFFAERPEGSVSTLKIQRTQQEDSAVYLCASSLDRLAASNIQYFGAGTRLSVL.

The chain recombines TRBV7-6 with TRBJ2-5, with D perhaps matching TRBD1 (6 bases). V gave up 4 bases and J gave up 5 bases, with 14 bases separating them. This CDR3 is built from 14 residues. Germline CDR1 is SGHVS and CDR2 is FNYEAQ. DNA for the CDR3: TGTGCCAGCAGCTCGCAGGGGCCGGGGGAGACCCAGTACTTC. Translation: CASSSQGPGETQYF.

This clonotype was counted only a few times. The chain has TRBV7-3 and TRBJ2-2; D is ambiguous. V gave up 7 bases and J gave up 6 bases, with 21 bases separating them. CDR3 length: 16 amino acids. CDR1 is SGHTA, CDR2 FQGTGA, per germline. CDR3 nucleotides: TGTGCCAGCAAAATAGTTACGGATAGGTTCTCCGGGGAGCTGTTTTTT. Amino acid sequence: CASKIVTDRFSGELFF. The entire variable domain, with the rest obtained from reference TRBV7-3 and TRBJ2-2, is as follows: GAGVSQTPSNKVTEKGKYVELRCDPISGHTALYWYRQSLGQGPEFLIYFQGTGAADDSGLPNDRFFAVRPEGSVSTLKIQRTERGDSAVYLCASKIVTDRFSGELFFGEGSRLTVL.

Turning to this clonotype: One end of the junction varies from germline; a read error may be responsible. This rearrangement joins TRBV19 to TRBJ2-3; possibly TRBD2 for D (5 bases). Per germline, CDR1 LNHDA and CDR2 SQIVND (reference sequence). This CDR3 contains 13 residues. CDR3 region: CASRAASTETQYF. CDR3 DNA: TGTGCCAGTAGAGCGGCTAGCACAGAGACGCAGTATTTT.

This clonotype was recorded once. The J gene is TRBJ2-7, the V gene TRBV7-2; D gene uncertain. Trimming took 5 bases from V and 1 from J, leaving 6 bases between them. Germline CDR1 SGHTA, CDR2 FQGNSA. The CDR3 loop spans 12 amino acids. The CDR3 spells CASSASSYEQYF. The CDR3 region has the DNA TGTGCCAGCAGCGCTTCTTCCTACGAGCAGTACTTC.

The gene calls are TRBV14 and TRBJ2-5; TRBD1 is a possible D gene (5 bases). This CDR3 comprises 16 residues. The ends were cut back, 3 bases at V and 2 bases at J, with 16 bases in the middle. Germline CDR1 reads SGHDN; CDR2 reads FVKESK. The CDR3 DNA sequence: TGTGCCAGCAGCCATTATGGACACGCCCCGCAAGAGACCCAGTACTTC. The encoded protein is CASSHYGHAPQETQYF.

This clonotype was found a few times. The chain uses TRBV15 and TRBJ2-1; D might be TRBD2 (6 bases). The germline V and J ends were trimmed by 5 bases and 8 bases, with 19 bases remaining between them. CDR1 and CDR2 from the germline V gene are LNHNV and YYDKDF (reference sequence). The CDR3 sequence is 15 residues long. The CDR3 nucleotides read TGTGCCACCAGCGGGGGGATTCGGAGAGGCGATGAGCAGTTCTTC. Translated, it gives CATSGGIRRGDEQFF.

The gene calls are TRBV21-1 and TRBJ2-1; the table's TRBD2 call for D was not verified on the DNA. TRBV21-1 corresponds to a pseudogene. The CDR3 consists of 16 residues. The CDR3 DNA reads TGTGCCAGCAGCAAAGGAAATGGTAGCGGGCGCGATGAGCAGTTCTTC. Amino acids: CASSKGNGSGRDEQFF.

The CDR3 coding sequence is TGCGCCAGCAGCCAGACCCCTCGAGAGACCCAGTACTTC. Residues: CASSQTPRETQYF. The V and J genes are TRBV4-1 and TRBJ2-5; D remains unclear. V was shortened by 3 bases and J by 4 bases, with 9 bases between the two germline ends. CDR3 length: 13 amino acids. The V gene's germline CDR1 is MGHRA and CDR2 YSYEKL.

This clonotype was picked up a small number of times. V and J are TRBV7-9 and TRBJ2-1, with D possibly matching TRBD1 (6 bases). The CDR3 sequence is 17 residues long. Trimming took off 2 bases at V and 0 bases at J, with 14 bases between the two ends. CDR1 and CDR2 from the germline V gene are SEHNR and FQNEAQ (reference sequence). DNA for the CDR3: TGTGCCAGCAGCTTATGGGTGGGGGCTCTCTCCTACAATGAGCAGTTCTTC. It translates to CASSLWVGALSYNEQFF. The variable domain in full, completed from reference TRBV7-9 and TRBJ2-1, reads DTGVSQNPRHKITKRGQNVTFRCDPISEHNRLYWYRQTLGQGPEFLTYFQNEAQLEKSRLLSDRFSAERPKGSFSTLEIQRTEQGDSAMYLCASSLWVGALSYNEQFFGPGTRLTVL.

This clonotype has a handful of counts. The chain has TRBV5-1 and TRBJ2-2, with D hard to call. This CDR3 is 15 amino acids long. Trimming removed 0 bases at V and 0 bases at J, with 6 bases between. From germline, CDR1 is SGHRS and CDR2 YFSETQ. The CDR3 is CASSLALANTGELFF. Here the CDR3 DNA reads TGCGCCAGCAGCTTGGCCCTCGCGAACACCGGGGAGCTGTTTTTT.

This clonotype was picked up a small number of times. The rearrangement links TRBV5-1 to TRBJ2-1; 14 bases match TRBD2. The germline CDR1 and CDR2 sequences are SGHRS and YFSETQ. This CDR3 comprises 17 residues. With V trimmed by 5 bases and J by 1 base, 5 bases remained unmatched. The CDR3 is CASSRTSGRWSYNEQFF. CDR3 DNA: TGCGCCAGCAGTCGGACTAGCGGGAGGTGGTCCTACAATGAGCAGTTCTTC.

This clonotype was detected a few times. The chain carries TRBV5-6 and TRBJ2-7; tentatively, D is TRBD1 (5 bases). The germline CDR1 and CDR2 sequences are SGHDT and YYEEEE. V was shortened by 0 bases and J by 3 bases, with 13 bases between the two germline ends. This CDR3 region has 15 residues. The CDR3 DNA is TGTGCCAGCAGCTTGGTTGGGGCCCGCGGCTACGAGCAGTACTTC. It encodes CASSLVGARGYEQYF.

The chain links TRBV4-2 to TRBJ2-2, with TRBD2 matching over 10 bases. There are 14 residues in the CDR3. V was clipped by 5 bases and J by 6 bases; unmatched bases: 3. Germline CDR1 is LGHNA and CDR2 is YNFKEQ. CDR3 in DNA: TGTGCCAGCAGCAGGAGCGGGAGGGCCGGGGAGCTGTTTTTT. Amino acids: CASSRSGRAGELFF.

A note on this clonotype: A much larger clone sits a single nucleotide away, making a read error possible. The J gene is TRBJ2-5, the V gene TRBV20-1; D may be TRBD2 (5 bases). The germline V gene encodes CDR1 DFQATT and CDR2 SNEGSKA (reference sequence). Deletions cut 3 bases from V and 7 bases from J, with 12 bases between. The CDR3 covers 12 residues. The CDR3 reads CSARWASRTQYF. The CDR3 DNA follows: TGCAGTGCTAGGTGGGCTAGCAGGACCCAGTACTTC.

The chain couples TRBV20-1 to TRBJ1-6; D uncertain. There are 16 residues in the CDR3. Trimming left V 1 base short and J 0 bases short, with 10 bases between. CDR1 DFQATT and CDR2 SNEGSKA come from the germline V gene (reference sequence). The CDR3 region is CSARGEGASYNSPLHF. The DNA for the CDR3 is TGCAGTGCTAGAGGGGAAGGCGCCTCCTATAATTCACCCCTCCACTTT.